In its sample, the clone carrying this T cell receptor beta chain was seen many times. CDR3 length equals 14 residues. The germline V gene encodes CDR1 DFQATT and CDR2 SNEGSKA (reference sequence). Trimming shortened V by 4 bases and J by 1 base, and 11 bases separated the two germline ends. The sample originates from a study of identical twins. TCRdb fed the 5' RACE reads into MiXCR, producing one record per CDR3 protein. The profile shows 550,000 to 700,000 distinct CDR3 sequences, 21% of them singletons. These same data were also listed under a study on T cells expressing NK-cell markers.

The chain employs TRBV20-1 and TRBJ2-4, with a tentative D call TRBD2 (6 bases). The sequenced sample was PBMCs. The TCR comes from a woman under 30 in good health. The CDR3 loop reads CSAKEGAAKNIQYF. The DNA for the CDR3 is TGCAGTGCTAAGGAGGGAGCGGCCAAAAACATTCAGTACTTC.